The source of this T cell receptor (beta chain) is a study of vaccination effects on CD4 cells after COVID-19. The study, taken as a whole, reports: Early timepoints after infection were absent, and convalescent patients were few in the study.

Repertoires were generated with immunoSEQ multiplex PCR, while TCRdb's copy carries only in-frame clones and drops some. The sample lists some 28,000 clones, over 55% occurring once. Following a roughly 9-day culture, CD4+ T cells were purified. People in the vaccine group had not been infected with SARS-CoV-2 before, and their nucleocapsid antibodies were negative. This clone has just one count. Its antigen is currently unknown. Sequencing used CD4+ T cells from PBMCs cultured without peptide, obtained before COVID-19 vaccination. This TCR was sampled from a human donor who received a COVID-19 vaccine.

The CDR3 nucleotides read TGCGCCAGCATGCACAGGGGGAACGATAGAACCTACAATGAGCAGTTCTTC. This encodes CASMHRGNDRTYNEQFF. The V call is TRBV4-1, the J call TRBJ2-1; TRBD1 matches at 8 bases. This CDR3 region has 17 residues. V dropped 7 bases and J dropped 2; count of bases not matched to a gene: 13. Germline V CDR1 and CDR2: MGHRA, YSYEKL.